This TCR beta chain was documented in a study of blood T cells in healthy people across ages. Study observations and caveats: Compared with aged donors, long-lived donors showed fewer expanded clones, suggesting selection. The diversity estimates, figures obtained from one million T cells, were considered underestimates.

A sample-barcoded 5' primer and a J-beta primer mix were used in a second PCR of about 7 to 12 cycles. TCRdb fed the 5' RACE reads into MiXCR, producing one record per CDR3 protein. This sample yields fewer than 900,000 distinct CDR3 sequences, of which roughly two fifths are seen a single time; approximately 22% belongs to the top ten. A note on this clonotype: Its antigen is unknown. The junction does not match germline at one end; this may be a read error.

The CDR3 is made up of 19 amino acids. Germline V lookup: CDR1 SQVTM, CDR2 ANQGSEA. This clonotype originated in a woman in her sixties in good health. The chain joins TRBV29-1 to TRBJ2-3; the D gene is possibly TRBD2 (7 bases). The specimen was blood. The CDR3 region is CSVVVLRGPWIAGTDAQYF. CDR3 DNA: TGCAGCGTTGTAGTGTTGCGGGGGCCATGGATTGCGGGCACAGATGCGCAGTATTTT.